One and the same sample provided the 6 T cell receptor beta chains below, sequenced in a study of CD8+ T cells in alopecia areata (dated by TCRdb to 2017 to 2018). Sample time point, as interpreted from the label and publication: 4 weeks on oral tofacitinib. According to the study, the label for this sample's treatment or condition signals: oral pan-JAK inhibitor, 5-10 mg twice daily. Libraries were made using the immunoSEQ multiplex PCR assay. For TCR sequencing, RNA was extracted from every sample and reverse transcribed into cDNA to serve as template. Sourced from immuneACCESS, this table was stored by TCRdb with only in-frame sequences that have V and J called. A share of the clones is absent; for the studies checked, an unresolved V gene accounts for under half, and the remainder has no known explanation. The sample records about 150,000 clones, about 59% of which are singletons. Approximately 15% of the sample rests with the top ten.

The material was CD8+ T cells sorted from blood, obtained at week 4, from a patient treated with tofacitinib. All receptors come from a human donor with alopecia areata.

CDR3 amino acids: CAWARRTGRPGTQYF. Here the CDR3 DNA reads TGTGCCTGGGCTAGGAGGACAGGGCGGCCGGGTACGCAGTATTTT. The chain links TRBV30 to TRBJ2-3, with TRBD1 matching over 8 bases. Germline assignment: CDR1 GTSNPN and CDR2 SVGIG (reference sequence). This CDR3 is 15 amino acids long. The J segment lost 8 bases and the V segment lost 5 bases, leaving 15 bases of the junction unmatched.

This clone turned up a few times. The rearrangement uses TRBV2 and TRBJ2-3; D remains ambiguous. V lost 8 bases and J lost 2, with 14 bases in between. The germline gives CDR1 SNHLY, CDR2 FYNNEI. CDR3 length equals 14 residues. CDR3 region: CASLRLLDTDTQYF. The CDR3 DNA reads TGTGCCAGCCTCAGGTTGCTGGACACAGATACGCAGTATTTT. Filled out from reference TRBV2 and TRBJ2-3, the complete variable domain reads EPEVTQTPSHQVTQMGQEVILRCVPISNHLYFYWYRQILGQKVEFLVSFYNNEISEKSEIFDDQFSVERPDGSNFTLKIRSTKLEDSAMYFCASLRLLDTDTQYFGPGTRLTVL.

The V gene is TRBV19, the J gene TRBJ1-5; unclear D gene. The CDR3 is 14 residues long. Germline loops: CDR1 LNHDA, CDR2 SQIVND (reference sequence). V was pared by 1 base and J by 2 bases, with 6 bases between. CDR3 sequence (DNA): TGTGCCAGTAGTATAGTGAGGGGCAATCAGCCCCAGCATTTT. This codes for CASSIVRGNQPQHF. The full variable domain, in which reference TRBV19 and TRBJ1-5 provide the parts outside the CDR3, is DGGITQSPKYLFRKEGQNVTLSCEQNLNHDAMYWYRQDPGQGLRLIYYSQIVNDFQKGDIAEGYSVSREKKESFPLTVTSAQKNPTAFYLCASSIVRGNQPQHFGDGTRLSIL.

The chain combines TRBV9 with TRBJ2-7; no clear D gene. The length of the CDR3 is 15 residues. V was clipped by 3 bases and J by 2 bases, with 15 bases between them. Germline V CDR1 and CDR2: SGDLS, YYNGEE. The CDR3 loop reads CASSAAPGETYEQYF. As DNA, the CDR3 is TGTGCCAGCAGCGCAGCCCCCGGAGAGACCTACGAGCAGTACTTC.

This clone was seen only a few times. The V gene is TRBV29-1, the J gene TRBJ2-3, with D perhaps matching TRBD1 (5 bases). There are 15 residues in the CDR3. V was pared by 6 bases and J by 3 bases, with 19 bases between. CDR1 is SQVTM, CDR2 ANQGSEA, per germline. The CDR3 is CSVPPGGARTDTQYF. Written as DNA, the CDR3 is TGCAGCGTCCCCCCCGGTGGGGCGCGGACAGATACGCAGTATTTT.

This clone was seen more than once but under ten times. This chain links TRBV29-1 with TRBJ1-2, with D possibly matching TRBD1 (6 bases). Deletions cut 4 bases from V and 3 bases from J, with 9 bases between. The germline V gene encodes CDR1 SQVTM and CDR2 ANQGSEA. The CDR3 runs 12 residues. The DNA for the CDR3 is TGCAGCGTTGTGGGGGCAGACTATGGCTACACCTTC. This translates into CSVVGADYGYTF.